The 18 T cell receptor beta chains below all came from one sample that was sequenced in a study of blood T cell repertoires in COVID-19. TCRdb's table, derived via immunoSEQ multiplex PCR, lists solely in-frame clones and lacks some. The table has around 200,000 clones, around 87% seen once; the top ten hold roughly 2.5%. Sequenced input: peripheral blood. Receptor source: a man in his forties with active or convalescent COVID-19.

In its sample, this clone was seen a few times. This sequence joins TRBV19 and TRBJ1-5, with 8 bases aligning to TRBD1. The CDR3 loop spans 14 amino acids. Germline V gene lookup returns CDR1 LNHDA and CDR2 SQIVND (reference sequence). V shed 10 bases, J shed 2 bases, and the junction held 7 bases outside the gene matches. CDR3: CATNRGEGNQPQHF. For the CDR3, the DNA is TGTGCCACCAACAGGGGGGAAGGCAATCAGCCCCAGCATTTT.

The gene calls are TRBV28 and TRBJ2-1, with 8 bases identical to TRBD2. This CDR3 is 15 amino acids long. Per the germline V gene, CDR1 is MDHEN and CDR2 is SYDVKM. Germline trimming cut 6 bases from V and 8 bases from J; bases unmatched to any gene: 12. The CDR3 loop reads CASSETGTRSDEQFF. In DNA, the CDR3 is TGTGCCAGCAGCGAAACCGGGACTAGATCAGATGAGCAGTTCTTC.

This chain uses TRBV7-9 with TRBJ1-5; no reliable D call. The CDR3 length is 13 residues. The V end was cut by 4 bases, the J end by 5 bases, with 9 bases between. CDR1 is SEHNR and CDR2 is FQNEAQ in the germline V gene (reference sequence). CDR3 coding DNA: TGTGCCAGCAGCTCACAGCAACATCAGCCCCAGCATTTT. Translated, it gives CASSSQQHQPQHF.

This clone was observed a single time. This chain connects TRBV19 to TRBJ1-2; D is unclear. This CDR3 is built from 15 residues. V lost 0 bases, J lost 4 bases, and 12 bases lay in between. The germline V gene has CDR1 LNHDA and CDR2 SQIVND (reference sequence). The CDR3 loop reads CASSIDQVGAYGYTF. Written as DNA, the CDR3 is TGTGCCAGTAGTATAGATCAGGTCGGCGCCTATGGCTACACCTTC.

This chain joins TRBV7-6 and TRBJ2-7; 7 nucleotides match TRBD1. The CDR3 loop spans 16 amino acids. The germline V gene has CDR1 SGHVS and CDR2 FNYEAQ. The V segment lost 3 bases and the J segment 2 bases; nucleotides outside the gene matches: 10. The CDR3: CASSLTGPIGAYEQYF. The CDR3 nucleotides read TGTGCCAGCAGCTTGACAGGGCCTATAGGGGCCTACGAGCAGTACTTC.

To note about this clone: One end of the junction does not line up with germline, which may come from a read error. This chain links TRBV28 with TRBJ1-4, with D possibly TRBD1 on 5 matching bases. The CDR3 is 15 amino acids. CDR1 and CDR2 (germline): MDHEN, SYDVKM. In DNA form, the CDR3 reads TGTGCCAGCAGTTTATCAGGGTTCCGCGGGGAGAAGAAACTTTTT. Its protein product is CASSLSGFRGEKKLF.

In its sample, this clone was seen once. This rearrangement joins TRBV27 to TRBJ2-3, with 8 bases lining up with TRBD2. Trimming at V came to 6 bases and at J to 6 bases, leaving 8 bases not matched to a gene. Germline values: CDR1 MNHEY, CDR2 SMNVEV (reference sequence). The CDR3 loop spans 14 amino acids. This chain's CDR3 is CASRSRGGGDTQYF. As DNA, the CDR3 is TGTGCCAGCAGATCTCGGGGGGGCGGGGATACGCAGTATTTT.

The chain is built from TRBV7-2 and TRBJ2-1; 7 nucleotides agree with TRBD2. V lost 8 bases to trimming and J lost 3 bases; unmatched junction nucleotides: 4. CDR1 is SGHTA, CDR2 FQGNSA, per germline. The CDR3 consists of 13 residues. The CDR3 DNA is TGTGCCAGCGGCTGGGGGGGCTACAATGAGCAGTTCTTC. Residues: CASGWGGYNEQFF.

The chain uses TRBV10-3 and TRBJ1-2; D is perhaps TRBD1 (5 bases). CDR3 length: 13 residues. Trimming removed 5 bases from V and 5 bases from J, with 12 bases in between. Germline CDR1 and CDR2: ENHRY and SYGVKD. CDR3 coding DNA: TGTGCCATCAGTTTAGGACAAATTTATGGCTACACCTTC. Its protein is CAISLGQIYGYTF.

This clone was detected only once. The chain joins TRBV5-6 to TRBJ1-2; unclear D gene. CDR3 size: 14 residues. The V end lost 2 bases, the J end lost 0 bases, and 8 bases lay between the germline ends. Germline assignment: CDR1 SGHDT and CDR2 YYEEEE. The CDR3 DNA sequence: TGTGCCAGCAGCTTTGGCGGAGCTAACTATGGCTACACCTTC. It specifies CASSFGGANYGYTF.

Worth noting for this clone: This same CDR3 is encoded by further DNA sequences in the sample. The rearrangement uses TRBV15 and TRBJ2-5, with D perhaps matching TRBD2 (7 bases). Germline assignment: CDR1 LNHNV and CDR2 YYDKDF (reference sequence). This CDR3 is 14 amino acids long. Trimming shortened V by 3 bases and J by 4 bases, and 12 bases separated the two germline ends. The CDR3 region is CATSSRGGGETQYF. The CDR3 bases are TGTGCCACCAGCAGCAGGGGCGGGGGAGAGACCCAGTACTTC.

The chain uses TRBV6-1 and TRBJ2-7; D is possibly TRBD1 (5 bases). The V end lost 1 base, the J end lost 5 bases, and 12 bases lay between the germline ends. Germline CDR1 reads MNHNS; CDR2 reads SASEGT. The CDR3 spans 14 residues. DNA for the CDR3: TGTGCCAGCAGTGAAGTCAGGGCATTGAACGAGCAGTACTTC. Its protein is CASSEVRALNEQYF.

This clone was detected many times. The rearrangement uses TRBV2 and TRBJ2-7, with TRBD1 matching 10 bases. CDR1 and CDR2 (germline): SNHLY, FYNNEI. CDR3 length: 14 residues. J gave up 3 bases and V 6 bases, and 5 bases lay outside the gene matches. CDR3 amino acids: CASSRDRGYYEQYF. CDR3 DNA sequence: TGTGCCAGCAGCCGGGACAGGGGTTACTACGAGCAGTACTTC. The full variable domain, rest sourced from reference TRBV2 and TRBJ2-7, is EPEVTQTPSHQVTQMGQEVILRCVPISNHLYFYWYRQILGQKVEFLVSFYNNEISEKSEIFDDQFSVERPDGSNFTLKIRSTKLEDSAMYFCASSRDRGYYEQYFGPGTRLTVT.

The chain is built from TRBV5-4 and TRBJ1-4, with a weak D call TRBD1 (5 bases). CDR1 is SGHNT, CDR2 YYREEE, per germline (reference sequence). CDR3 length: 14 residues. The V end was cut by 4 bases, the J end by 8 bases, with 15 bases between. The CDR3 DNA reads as TGTGCCAGCAGCCCCGGGGGTTACAAGGAAAAACTGTTTTTT. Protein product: CASSPGGYKEKLFF.

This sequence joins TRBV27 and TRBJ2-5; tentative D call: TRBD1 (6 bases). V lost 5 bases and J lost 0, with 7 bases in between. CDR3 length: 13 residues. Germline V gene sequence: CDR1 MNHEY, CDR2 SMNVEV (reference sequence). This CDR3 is CASSDRNQETQYF. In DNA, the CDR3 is TGTGCCAGCAGTGACAGGAACCAAGAGACCCAGTACTTC.

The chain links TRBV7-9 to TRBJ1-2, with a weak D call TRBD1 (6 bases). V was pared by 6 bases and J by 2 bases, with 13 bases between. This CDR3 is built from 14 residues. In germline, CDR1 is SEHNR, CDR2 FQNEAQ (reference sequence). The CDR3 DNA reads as TGTGCCAGCAGTATGACAGGTAGCAACTATGGCTACACCTTC. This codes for CASSMTGSNYGYTF.

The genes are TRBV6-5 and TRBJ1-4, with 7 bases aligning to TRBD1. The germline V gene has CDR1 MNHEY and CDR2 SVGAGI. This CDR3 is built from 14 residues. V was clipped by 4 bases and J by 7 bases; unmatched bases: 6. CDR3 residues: CASSLDRVSEKLFF. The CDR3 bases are TGTGCCAGCAGTTTAGACAGGGTATCTGAAAAACTGTTTTTT.

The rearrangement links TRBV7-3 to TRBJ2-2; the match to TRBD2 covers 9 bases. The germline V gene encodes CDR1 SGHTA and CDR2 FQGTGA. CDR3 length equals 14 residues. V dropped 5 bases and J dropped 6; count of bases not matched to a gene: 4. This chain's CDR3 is CASSPGLAPGELFF. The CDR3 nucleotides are TGTGCCAGCAGCCCGGGACTAGCCCCCGGGGAGCTGTTTTTT.